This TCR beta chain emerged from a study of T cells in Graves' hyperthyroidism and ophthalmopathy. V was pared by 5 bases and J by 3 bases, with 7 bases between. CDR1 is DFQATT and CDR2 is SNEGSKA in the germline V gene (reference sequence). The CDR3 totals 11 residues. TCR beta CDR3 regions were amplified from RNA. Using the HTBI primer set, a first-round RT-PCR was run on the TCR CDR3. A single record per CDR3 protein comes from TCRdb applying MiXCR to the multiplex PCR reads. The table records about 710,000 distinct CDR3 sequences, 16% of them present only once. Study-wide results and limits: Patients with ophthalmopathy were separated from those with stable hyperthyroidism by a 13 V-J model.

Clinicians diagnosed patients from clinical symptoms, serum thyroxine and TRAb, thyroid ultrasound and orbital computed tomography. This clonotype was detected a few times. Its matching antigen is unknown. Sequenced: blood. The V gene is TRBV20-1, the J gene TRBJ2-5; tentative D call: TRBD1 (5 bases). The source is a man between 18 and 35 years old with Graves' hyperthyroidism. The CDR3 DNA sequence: TGCAGTGCTGGGGCGGAAGAGACCCAGTACTTC. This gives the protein CSAGAEETQYF.